Listed below are T cell receptor beta chains from one sample, sequenced in a study of blood T cell repertoires in COVID-19. The data were produced by immunoSEQ multiplex PCR, yet TCRdb's version contains in-frame clones alone and is incomplete. Here the sample spans 200,000 to 250,000 clones, 86% being singletons. Sequences were obtained from PBMCs or T cells enriched from blood (not recorded which). Receptors were obtained from a woman in her forties or fifties in a cohort exposed to, infected with or recovered from COVID-19 (not recorded which). The CDR3 runs from the conserved cysteine through the conserved F or W. The order of the fields is V gene, CDR3 length, D gene, clone size, J gene, CDR3 DNA, CDR3 protein. The D gene is left open where the match is weak. Clone size is given for some rows only: seen once, a few or many times, or a class if the clone is expanded.

v_gene: TRBV7-3; len: 15; d_gene: TRBD1; abundance: -; j_gene: TRBJ1-2; CDR3nt: TGTGCCAGCAGCGAACTAACGGGACAGCCATATGGCTACACCTTC; CDR3aa: CASSELTGQPYGYTF
v_gene: TRBV28; len: 16; d_gene: TRBD1; abundance: -; j_gene: TRBJ2-2; CDR3nt: TGTGCCAGCAGTCCCTGGACAGGGCGAGTCACCGGGGAGCTGTTTTTT; CDR3aa: CASSPWTGRVTGELFF
v_gene: TRBV7-2; len: 14; d_gene: TRBD1; abundance: -; j_gene: TRBJ1-1; CDR3nt: TGTGCCAGCAGCTTGAGGACAGGGAACACTGAAGCTTTCTTT; CDR3aa: CASSLRTGNTEAFF
v_gene: TRBV9; len: 17; d_gene: TRBD2; abundance: -; j_gene: TRBJ2-1; CDR3nt: TGTGCCAGCAGCACCGGGACTAGCGGGAATTCCTACAATGAGCAGTTCTTC; CDR3aa: CASSTGTSGNSYNEQFF
v_gene: TRBV18; len: 13; d_gene: -; abundance: -; j_gene: TRBJ1-1; CDR3nt: TGTGCCAGCTCCTCGGCAGGTAACACTGAAGCTTTCTTT; CDR3aa: CASSSAGNTEAFF
v_gene: TRBV19; len: 15; d_gene: TRBD1; abundance: few; j_gene: TRBJ2-7; CDR3nt: TGTGCCAGTAGTATAGATGGGACAGGGGATTACGAGCAGTACTTC; CDR3aa: CASSIDGTGDYEQYF
v_gene: TRBV12-5; len: 16; d_gene: TRBD2; abundance: -; j_gene: TRBJ2-1; CDR3nt: TGTGCTAGTGGTTTGGTATTAAGCGGGGGGGCCCGTGAGCAGTTCTTC; CDR3aa: CASGLVLSGGAREQFF
v_gene: TRBV7-7; len: 15; d_gene: -; abundance: -; j_gene: TRBJ2-2; CDR3nt: TGTGCTAGCAGCGGAACAGGGCGAATGGCCGGGGAGCTGTTTTTT; CDR3aa: CASSGTGRMAGELFF
v_gene: TRBV30; len: 14; d_gene: TRBD1; abundance: -; j_gene: TRBJ1-4; CDR3nt: TGTGCCTGGAGTCGACAGGGGCGGAGGGAAAAACTGTTTTTT; CDR3aa: CAWSRQGRREKLFF
v_gene: TRBV6-2/TRBV6-3; len: 13; d_gene: TRBD1; abundance: -; j_gene: TRBJ1-2; CDR3nt: TGTGCCAGCAGTTCTTCTGCAGGGGGCGAATACACCTTC; CDR3aa: CASSSSAGGEYTF
v_gene: TRBV6-1; len: 14; d_gene: -; abundance: -; j_gene: TRBJ1-3; CDR3nt: TGTGCCAGCAGTGAACAGGCAGTTGGAAACACCATATATTTT; CDR3aa: CASSEQAVGNTIYF
v_gene: TRBV24-1; len: 12; d_gene: -; abundance: -; j_gene: TRBJ2-3; CDR3nt: TGTGCCACCGGGCCGAGCACAGATACGCAGTATTTT; CDR3aa: CATGPSTDTQYF
v_gene: TRBV19; len: 13; d_gene: -; abundance: -; j_gene: TRBJ2-3; CDR3nt: TGTGCCAGTAGTATTCTAGAAACAGATACGCAGTATTTT; CDR3aa: CASSILETDTQYF
v_gene: TRBV7-9; len: 16; d_gene: TRBD2; abundance: -; j_gene: TRBJ2-2; CDR3nt: TGTGCCAGCAGCTCCGGACTAGCCCCTAACACCGGGGAGCTGTTTTTT; CDR3aa: CASSSGLAPNTGELFF
v_gene: TRBV5-1; len: 15; d_gene: TRBD1; abundance: -; j_gene: TRBJ1-1; CDR3nt: TGCGCCAGCAGCTTTGGGACAGGGAGGAACACTGAAGCTTTCTTT; CDR3aa: CASSFGTGRNTEAFF
v_gene: TRBV7-3; len: 17; d_gene: TRBD2; abundance: -; j_gene: TRBJ2-1; CDR3nt: TGTGCCAGCAGCTTATCTAGCGGGGGAGCAAGGGGGAATGAGCAGTTCTTC; CDR3aa: CASSLSSGGARGNEQFF
v_gene: TRBV2; len: 15; d_gene: TRBD1; abundance: -; j_gene: TRBJ1-5; CDR3nt: TGTGCCAGCAGTGAGGACAGGGGGCGTTTTCAGCCCCAGCATTTT; CDR3aa: CASSEDRGRFQPQHF
v_gene: TRBV27; len: 13; d_gene: -; abundance: few; j_gene: TRBJ1-5; CDR3nt: TGTGCCAGCAGTTTTAATATCAATCAGCCCCAGCATTTT; CDR3aa: CASSFNINQPQHF
v_gene: TRBV4-3; len: 13; d_gene: -; abundance: -; j_gene: TRBJ1-1; CDR3nt: TGCGCCAGCAGCCAAGATCGGAACACTGAAGCTTTCTTT; CDR3aa: CASSQDRNTEAFF
v_gene: TRBV10-3; len: 15; d_gene: -; abundance: few; j_gene: TRBJ2-6; CDR3nt: TGTGCCATCAGCGTAACAGGGTCTGGGGCCAACGTCCTGACTTTC; CDR3aa: CAISVTGSGANVLTF
v_gene: TRBV7-3; len: 17; d_gene: TRBD2; abundance: -; j_gene: TRBJ2-1; CDR3nt: TGTGCCAGCAGCCAACGAGGGCTAGCGGGTCCCTACAATGAGCAGTTCTTC; CDR3aa: CASSQRGLAGPYNEQFF
v_gene: TRBV14; len: 15; d_gene: -; abundance: -; j_gene: TRBJ1-6; CDR3nt: TGTGCCAGCAGCCCCCTAGGAGGCGGGAATTCACCCCTCCACTTT; CDR3aa: CASSPLGGGNSPLHF
v_gene: TRBV9; len: 14; d_gene: TRBD2; abundance: -; j_gene: TRBJ2-5; CDR3nt: TGTGCCAGCGGTCGGCTAGCGGGGGCTGAGACCCAGTACTTC; CDR3aa: CASGRLAGAETQYF
v_gene: TRBV3-1/TRBV3-2; len: 12; d_gene: -; abundance: once; j_gene: TRBJ2-1; CDR3nt: TGTGCCAGCAGCTTTAGCGGAAATGAGCAGTTCTTC; CDR3aa: CASSFSGNEQFF
v_gene: TRBV27; len: 15; d_gene: TRBD1; abundance: -; j_gene: TRBJ2-7; CDR3nt: TGTGCCAGCAGTTTGGCCGGGACAGGGGAATACGAGCAGTACTTC; CDR3aa: CASSLAGTGEYEQYF
v_gene: TRBV4-2; len: 14; d_gene: TRBD1; abundance: -; j_gene: TRBJ1-3; CDR3nt: TGTGCCAGCAGCAAACAGGGGTGGGAAAACACCATATATTTT; CDR3aa: CASSKQGWENTIYF
v_gene: TRBV24-1; len: 12; d_gene: -; abundance: -; j_gene: TRBJ1-5; CDR3nt: TGTGCCACCAGCGACACGAATCAGCCCCAGCATTTT; CDR3aa: CATSDTNQPQHF
v_gene: TRBV4-3; len: 17; d_gene: TRBD1; abundance: -; j_gene: TRBJ1-2; CDR3nt: TGCGCCAGCAGCCAAGATTTTCGGACAGGGTCTCGGGATGGCTACACCTTC; CDR3aa: CASSQDFRTGSRDGYTF
v_gene: TRBV27; len: 13; d_gene: TRBD2; abundance: -; j_gene: TRBJ2-1; CDR3nt: TGTGCCAGCAGTTTCTTCGGGGGGAATGAGCAGTTCTTC; CDR3aa: CASSFFGGNEQFF
v_gene: TRBV6-2/TRBV6-3; len: 16; d_gene: -; abundance: -; j_gene: TRBJ1-3; CDR3nt: TGTGCCAGCAGTTACCAGTGGCAGGGGATCGAAAACACCATATATTTT; CDR3aa: CASSYQWQGIENTIYF
v_gene: TRBV5-6; len: 13; d_gene: -; abundance: few; j_gene: TRBJ2-7; CDR3nt: TGTGCCAGCAGCTTCCCCGGCTCCTACGAGCAGTACTTC; CDR3aa: CASSFPGSYEQYF
v_gene: TRBV6-5; len: 15; d_gene: TRBD1; abundance: -; j_gene: TRBJ1-1; CDR3nt: TGTGCCAGCAGTTACTCCGGGACAGGGGGCACTGAAGCTTTCTTT; CDR3aa: CASSYSGTGGTEAFF
v_gene: TRBV7-2; len: 14; d_gene: TRBD2; abundance: -; j_gene: TRBJ2-1; CDR3nt: TGTGCCAGCAGCCCCCCCCTAGCGGTAGTGGAGCAGTTCTTC; CDR3aa: CASSPPLAVVEQFF
v_gene: TRBV19; len: 14; d_gene: TRBD2; abundance: -; j_gene: TRBJ2-4; CDR3nt: TGTGCCAGTAGTGCCCAGCGGGGGCCCGTGGTTCAGTACTTC; CDR3aa: CASSAQRGPVVQYF
v_gene: TRBV7-7; len: 13; d_gene: -; abundance: -; j_gene: TRBJ1-2; CDR3nt: TGTGCTAGCAGCTTACCGGGGAACTATGGCTACACCTTC; CDR3aa: CASSLPGNYGYTF